These 25 T cell receptor beta chains originate from one sample sequenced in a study of PD-1 blockade in classical Hodgkin lymphoma. As for time point: cycle 4 day 1 (C4D1), after less than 7 weeks of nivolumab. Every patient was affected by relapse after autologous stem cell transplantation, while exposure to brentuximab vedotin was not uniform. Thawed PBMCs yielded CD4+ T cells through magnetic negative selection. The protocol was immunoSEQ multiplex PCR, while the TCRdb copy is restricted to in-frame clones and leaves out a portion. Among 10,000 or so clones, roughly four fifths were seen once, and the ten largest hold around 4.5%. This specimen was CD4+ T cells from blood, taken before the fourth cycle of nivolumab. The receptors here all came from a human donor with classical Hodgkin lymphoma.

The V and J genes are TRBV19 and TRBJ2-2; 7 positions agree with TRBD2. Germline V CDR1 and CDR2: LNHDA, SQIVND (reference sequence). The J segment lost 4 bases and the V segment lost 2 bases, leaving 4 bases of the junction unmatched. The CDR3 is 15 residues long. Here the CDR3 reads CASSIYGGSTGELFF. In nucleotides, the CDR3 is TGTGCCAGTAGTATATACGGGGGGTCCACCGGGGAGCTGTTTTTT.

This clone was recorded only once. This rearrangement joins TRBV19 to TRBJ1-4, with a weak D call TRBD1 (5 bases). Germline V gives CDR1 LNHDA, CDR2 SQIVND (reference sequence). This CDR3 is built from 15 residues. V lost 1 base to trimming and J lost 3 bases, with 9 bases between them. The CDR3 here is CASSIVRAANEKLFF. CDR3 sequence (DNA): TGTGCCAGTAGTATAGTCAGGGCGGCTAATGAAAAACTGTTTTTT.

This clone was detected once. The genes are TRBV5-8 and TRBJ1-4, with 8 bases that match TRBD1. CDR1 is SGHTS and CDR2 is YDEGEE in the germline V gene. CDR3 length equals 14 residues. V lost 4 bases to trimming and J lost 7 bases; unmatched junction nucleotides: 6. CDR3 DNA sequence: TGTGCCAGCAGCCCGACAGGGGTCCGTGAAAAACTGTTTTTT. Residues: CASSPTGVREKLFF.

The V and J genes are TRBV4-2 and TRBJ1-1; TRBD1 might be the D (5 bases). The V end was cut by 5 bases, the J end by 4 bases, with 14 bases between. This CDR3 contains 14 residues. Per the germline V gene, CDR1 is LGHNA and CDR2 is YNFKEQ. CDR3 in DNA: TGTGCCAGCAGCTTGAGGGGTTTGGGCACTGAAGCTTTCTTT. The encoded protein is CASSLRGLGTEAFF.

This rearrangement joins TRBV19 to TRBJ2-3, with TRBD1 matching 10 bases. This CDR3 region has 17 residues. Looked up from germline, CDR1 is LNHDA and CDR2 is SQIVND (reference sequence). Germline trimming cut 5 bases from V and 4 bases from J; bases unmatched to any gene: 12. The CDR3 reads CASSPPGQGYWADTQYF. As DNA, the CDR3 is TGTGCCAGTAGTCCACCGGGACAGGGGTATTGGGCAGATACGCAGTATTTT.

The table lists this clone with a few counts. This chain uses TRBV19 with TRBJ1-3, with D possibly being TRBD1 (5 bases). Per germline, CDR1 LNHDA and CDR2 SQIVND (reference sequence). Trimming left V 8 bases short and J 8 bases short, with 13 bases between. This CDR3 comprises 12 residues. CDR3 amino acids: CASSWGDYTIYF. The CDR3 DNA is TGTGCCAGTTCGTGGGGGGACTACACCATATATTTT.

This clone was recorded once. The chain recombines TRBV4-3 with TRBJ1-4, with D hard to call. With 1 base removed from V and 3 bases from J, the gap between germline ends came to 0 bases. The CDR3 has 12 amino acids. Germline CDR1 LGHNA, CDR2 YSLEER. As DNA, the CDR3 is TGCGCCAGCAGCCAAGCTAATGAAAAACTGTTTTTT. It translates to CASSQANEKLFF.

J is TRBJ2-3 and V is TRBV28; D possibly corresponds to TRBD1 (6 bases). The germline V gene encodes CDR1 MDHEN and CDR2 SYDVKM. V lost 6 bases and J lost 2, with 15 bases in between. The CDR3 contains 15 residues. CDR3 region: CASRAAGAATDTQYF. CDR3 in DNA: TGTGCCAGCAGGGCTGCAGGGGCCGCCACAGATACGCAGTATTTT.

This chain connects TRBV12-5 to TRBJ1-1; weak D call: TRBD1 (5 bases). Per germline, CDR1 LGHNT and CDR2 FRNRAP. The CDR3 has 12 residues. The V end was cut by 6 bases, the J end by 7 bases, with 12 bases between. The CDR3 sequence is CASGRTNFEAFF. In DNA form, the CDR3 reads TGTGCTAGTGGCCGGACAAATTTTGAAGCTTTCTTT.

Here the CDR3 reads CASSQVAGQRHTEAFF. The DNA of the CDR3 is TGTGCCAGCAGCCAAGTGGCGGGACAGCGGCACACTGAAGCTTTCTTT. The chain couples TRBV4-2 to TRBJ1-1; 7 bases align to TRBD1. V dropped 1 base and J dropped 3; count of bases not matched to a gene: 8. From germline, CDR1 is LGHNA and CDR2 YNFKEQ. The length of the CDR3 is 16 residues.

This CDR3 is CASSSTMETQYF. As DNA, the CDR3 is TGTGCCAGCAGCTCGACAATGGAGACCCAGTACTTC. The rearrangement links TRBV7-2 to TRBJ2-5; D is unresolved. Per germline, CDR1 SGHTA and CDR2 FQGNSA. Trimming left V 4 bases short and J 5 bases short, with 8 bases between. The CDR3 extends over 12 amino acids.

The chain uses TRBV18 and TRBJ2-3; 9 positions match TRBD1. The germline gives CDR1 KGHSH, CDR2 LQKENI. The CDR3 is 15 amino acids. V was pared by 2 bases and J by 4 bases, with 4 bases of the junction left unmatched. In DNA, the CDR3 is TGTGCCAGCTCACCATCCGACAGGGGGTCAGATACGCAGTATTTT. Translating gives CASSPSDRGSDTQYF.

This clone appeared a few times. V usage is TRBV4-3 and J usage is TRBJ2-7; 7 bases line up with TRBD1. The CDR3 totals 17 residues. V lost 0 bases and J lost 7; bases outside the gene matches: 15. From germline, CDR1 is LGHNA and CDR2 YSLEER. As DNA, the CDR3 is TGCGCCAGCAGCCAAGATTGGAGAGGGGGCTCGCCTGGAGAGCAGTACTTC. Residues: CASSQDWRGGSPGEQYF.

The rearrangement links TRBV7-2 to TRBJ2-1; a weak D match, TRBD2 (6 bases). CDR1 and CDR2 (germline): SGHTA, FQGNSA. Trimming cost V 5 bases and J 4 bases, with 15 bases left between them. The CDR3 contains 15 residues. The CDR3 loop reads CASSLGSFPYNEQFF. The CDR3, as DNA: TGTGCCAGCAGCCTCGGGAGTTTCCCATACAATGAGCAGTTCTTC.

This sequence joins TRBV18 and TRBJ1-3; 7 positions agree with TRBD1. The J segment lost 11 bases and the V segment lost 2 bases, leaving 9 bases of the junction unmatched. The germline CDR1 and CDR2 sequences are KGHSH and LQKENI. This CDR3 is 14 amino acids long. CDR3 loop: CASSPADRSSPIYF. In DNA form, the CDR3 reads TGTGCCAGCTCACCAGCGGACAGGAGTAGTCCCATATATTTT.

This clone counts as large. The chain uses TRBV5-8 and TRBJ1-1, with D perhaps matching TRBD1 (5 bases). The CDR3 sequence is 14 residues long. Looked up from germline, CDR1 is SGHTS and CDR2 is YDEGEE. V was pared by 1 base and J by 4 bases, with 11 bases between. The chain's CDR3 is CASSLRGLGTEAFF. The CDR3 nucleotides read TGTGCCAGCAGCTTGAGGGGTTTGGGCACTGAAGCTTTCTTT.

The chain couples TRBV7-2 to TRBJ2-3; 8 nucleotides line up with TRBD1. Germline assignment: CDR1 SGHTA and CDR2 FQGNSA. The CDR3 contains 16 residues. V was pared by 0 bases and J by 4 bases, with 6 bases of the junction left unmatched. This chain's CDR3 is CASSLASGTGADTQYF. The CDR3 coding sequence is TGTGCCAGCAGCTTAGCATCCGGGACAGGTGCAGATACGCAGTATTTT.

The chain has TRBV21-1 and TRBJ2-3; whether TRBD2, the table's D call, matches the DNA was not checked. TRBV21-1 is labeled a pseudogene. The CDR3 spans 16 residues. The CDR3, as DNA: TGTGCCAGAGGGGGATTGGGGGGGACCTTCACAGATACGCAGTATTTT. As protein: CARGGLGGTFTDTQYF.

The CDR3 loop reads CASREGGGNTIYF. CDR3 coding DNA: TGTGCCAGCAGAGAGGGGGGGGGTAACACCATATATTTT. This chain connects TRBV6-6 to TRBJ1-3, with D maybe TRBD1 (6 bases). The germline V gene has CDR1 MNHNY and CDR2 SVGAGI (reference sequence). Trimming stripped 6 bases from V and 7 bases from J, with 13 bases between. CDR3 length: 13 residues.

V usage is TRBV19 and J usage is TRBJ1-2, with D unclear. The CDR3 spans 17 residues. The V end was cut by 7 bases, the J end by 4 bases, with 25 bases between. CDR1 is LNHDA, CDR2 SQIVND, per germline (reference sequence). The CDR3: CASTPRGTRDLPYGYTF. CDR3 DNA: TGTGCCAGTACCCCCCGTGGCACCCGAGACTTACCCTATGGCTACACCTTC.

The chain employs TRBV29-1 and TRBJ2-1; D is unresolved. V dropped 4 bases and J dropped 5 bases, with 9 bases sitting between them. The CDR3 totals 12 residues. Germline V gene sequence: CDR1 SQVTM, CDR2 ANQGSEA. CDR3 DNA sequence: TGCAGCGTTGTTTTGGCTCACAATGAGCAGTTCTTC. Its protein is CSVVLAHNEQFF.

This chain connects TRBV29-1 to TRBJ2-5; 9 positions agree with TRBD1. This CDR3 region has 12 residues. CDR1 is SQVTM and CDR2 is ANQGSEA in the germline V gene. The CDR3 loop reads CSTGQGAETQYF. CDR3 nucleotides: TGCAGTACGGGACAGGGAGCAGAGACCCAGTACTTC.

A note on this clone: One end of the junction varies from germline; a read error may be responsible. The chain couples TRBV7-2 to TRBJ2-5, with no clear D. Germline V CDR1 and CDR2: SGHTA, FQGNSA. The CDR3 contains 13 residues. The CDR3, as DNA: TGTGCCAGCACCTTAAGGGCCCAAGAGACCCAGTACTTC. Translating it yields CASTLRAQETQYF. Complete variable domain (other parts from reference TRBV7-2 and TRBJ2-5): GAGVSQSPSNKVTEKGKDVELRCDPISGHTALYWYRQSLGQGLEFLIYFQGNSAPDKSGLPSDRFSAERTGGSVSTLTIQRTQQEDSAVYLCASTLRAQETQYFGPGTRLLVL.

V and J are TRBV28 and TRBJ1-2, with a tentative D call TRBD1 (5 bases). The CDR3 is 13 residues long. CDR1 and CDR2 (germline): MDHEN, SYDVKM. Trimming left V 3 bases short and J 7 bases short, with 12 bases between. CDR3 DNA sequence: TGTGCCAGCAGTTTGAACGGGACCCCTGGCTACACCTTC. It yields the protein CASSLNGTPGYTF.

This clone showed up just a few times. This CDR3 reads CASTRISGDTGELFF. CDR3 sequence (DNA): TGTGCCAGCACCCGAATTAGCGGGGACACCGGGGAGCTGTTTTTT. This rearrangement joins TRBV7-2 to TRBJ2-2; 8 nucleotides line up with TRBD2. The CDR3 covers 15 residues. Germline assignment: CDR1 SGHTA and CDR2 FQGNSA. Trimming at V came to 7 bases and at J to 3 bases, leaving 7 bases not matched to a gene.